These 20 T cell receptor beta chains originate from one sample sequenced in a study of CD8 T cells in Susac syndrome (dated by TCRdb to about 2019). Libraries were constructed by the immunoSEQ multiplex PCR assay. RNA was extracted using the RNeasy kit, and about 0.5 to 1 ug of the RNA was reverse transcribed with random hexamers. TCRdb passed the public sequencing reads through fastp at Q25 and MiXCR, retaining productive beta sequences. Each CDR3 protein gets just one entry, which takes the most common genes and DNA from the rows behind it. The sample includes more than 150,000 distinct CDR3 sequences, with 90% to 95% observed a single time. In total, the top ten clones hold 0.14% of the sample. Sample: CD4+ T cells from PBMCs. The receptors derive from a human donor in good health.

The chain couples TRBV6-5 to TRBJ1-5; weak D call: TRBD1 (6 bases). The CDR3 spans 15 residues. Trimming pared 6 bases from V and 7 bases from J, leaving 19 bases between. CDR1 MNHEY and CDR2 SVGAGI come from the germline V gene. The DNA for the CDR3 is TGTGCCAGCAGCCCTTTGTCGGGGGCAAGGCAGCCCCAGCATTTT. It yields the protein CASSPLSGARQPQHF.

The chain couples TRBV4-3 to TRBJ2-3; 10 bases are shared with TRBD2. The CDR3 has 19 residues. Trimming at V came to 0 bases and at J to 9 bases, leaving 18 bases not matched to a gene. CDR1 and CDR2 (germline): LGHNA, YSLEER. CDR3: CASSQETLKLLAGRGTQYF. The DNA of the CDR3 is TGCGCCAGCAGCCAAGAGACTCTTAAACTACTAGCGGGGCGGGGAACGCAGTATTTT.

The chain links TRBV7-8 to TRBJ2-1; 7 bases are a match to TRBD2. V trimming: 6 bases; J trimming: 7 bases; junction bases outside the gene matches: 15. There are 16 residues in the CDR3. CDR1 is SGHVS and CDR2 is FQNEAQ in the germline V gene. In DNA, the CDR3 is TGTGCCAGCAGAACCTATCTAGCGGCCGATTGGAATGAGCAGTTCTTC. Translation: CASRTYLAADWNEQFF.

This chain links TRBV4-2 with TRBJ2-7; D possibly uses TRBD1 or TRBD2 (5 bases each). In germline, CDR1 is LGHNA, CDR2 YNFKEQ. This CDR3 has 14 residues. The germline V and J ends were trimmed by 0 bases and 7 bases, with 13 bases remaining between them. The CDR3 spells CASSQDTGGWEQYF. The CDR3 nucleotides are TGTGCCAGCAGCCAAGATACTGGGGGTTGGGAGCAGTACTTC.

The rearrangement links TRBV29-1 to TRBJ2-2; D is perhaps TRBD1 (5 bases). The CDR3 runs 13 residues. V shed 6 bases and J shed 2 bases, with 10 bases lying between them. Germline values: CDR1 SQVTM, CDR2 ANQGSEA. CDR3 amino acids: CSVGHTNTGELFF. In nucleotides, the CDR3 is TGCAGCGTCGGACACACAAACACCGGGGAGCTGTTTTTT.

This chain connects TRBV9 to TRBJ2-5, with D possibly being TRBD2 (5 bases). Germline values: CDR1 SGDLS, CDR2 YYNGEE. The germline V and J ends were trimmed by 2 bases and 3 bases, with 11 bases remaining between them. This CDR3 has 14 residues. In nucleotides, the CDR3 is TGTGCCAGCAGCGTGGCGGGCCAGGAAGAGACCCAGTACTTC. Translation gives CASSVAGQEETQYF.

Notes on this clonotype: As the CDR3 is not closed by the conserved phenylalanine or tryptophan, this likely results from a read error. The chain uses TRBV9 and TRBJ1-2; tentative D call: TRBD1 (5 bases). V was shortened by 0 bases and J by 9 bases, with 9 bases between the two germline ends. The germline CDR1 and CDR2 sequences are SGDLS and YYNGEE. The CDR3 spans 12 residues. The CDR3 is CASSVVQGSYTS. The CDR3 DNA reads as TGTGCCAGCAGCGTAGTCCAGGGAAGCTACACCTCC.

This rearrangement joins TRBV29-1 to TRBJ1-3, with no clear D. Germline V gene lookup returns CDR1 SQVTM and CDR2 ANQGSEA. There are 13 residues in the CDR3. Trimming stripped 3 bases from V and 4 bases from J, with 10 bases between. CDR3 in amino acids: CSVDYGVGNTIYF. The CDR3 DNA reads as TGCAGCGTTGATTACGGGGTAGGAAACACCATATATTTT.

The sample holds a few counts of this clonotype. The CDR3 coding sequence is TGTGCCAGCAGTTTAGCCTACAATGAGCAGTTCTTC. It is translated as CASSLAYNEQFF. The chain is built from TRBV28 and TRBJ2-1; D is ambiguous. Trimming took 2 bases from V and 2 from J, leaving 1 base between them. CDR1 MDHEN and CDR2 SYDVKM come from the germline V gene. The CDR3 runs to 12 residues.

The chain has TRBV29-1 and TRBJ1-4; D is uncertain. The germline gives CDR1 SQVTM, CDR2 ANQGSEA. The CDR3 loop spans 12 amino acids. V lost 5 bases and J lost 10, with 14 bases in between. CDR3 amino acids: CSVRDRGGKLFF. The CDR3 bases are TGCAGCGTTAGAGATCGGGGTGGAAAACTGTTTTTT.

The chain combines TRBV2 with TRBJ1-1, with a possible D match to TRBD1 (6 bases). This CDR3 contains 13 residues. Looked up from germline, CDR1 is SNHLY and CDR2 is FYNNEI. V dropped 11 bases and J dropped 0 bases, with 13 bases sitting between them. CDR3 protein: CAGKRQVNTEAFF. As DNA, the CDR3 is TGTGCCGGGAAGAGACAGGTGAACACTGAAGCTTTCTTT.

The rearrangement joins TRBV20-1 to TRBJ2-7; tentative D call: TRBD1 (6 bases). This CDR3 has 15 amino acids. Germline V CDR1 and CDR2: DFQATT, SNEGSKA (reference sequence). V was shortened by 0 bases and J by 0 bases, with 12 bases between the two germline ends. In DNA, the CDR3 is TGCAGTGCTAGAGACCCGGGACAAGACTCCTACGAGCAGTACTTC. Translation: CSARDPGQDSYEQYF.

The V call is TRBV4-3, the J call TRBJ2-7, with 8 positions matching TRBD1. Trimming took 6 bases from V and 3 from J; bases not matched to a gene: 4. This CDR3 spans 13 amino acids. Germline CDR1 is LGHNA and CDR2 is YSLEER. The CDR3 region has the DNA TGCGCCAGCAGTCAACAGGGGGGCTACGAGCAGTACTTC. Translation gives CASSQQGGYEQYF.

The gene calls are TRBV20-1 and TRBJ2-7, with D uncertain. This CDR3 is built from 11 residues. Germline loops: CDR1 DFQATT, CDR2 SNEGSKA (reference sequence). Trimming took 3 bases from V and 3 from J, leaving 6 bases between them. CDR3 protein: CSASRDYEQYF. Here the CDR3 DNA reads TGCAGTGCTAGCCGAGACTACGAGCAGTACTTC.

This chain connects TRBV9 to TRBJ2-7; possible D gene TRBD2, 6 bases. Deletions cut 0 bases from V and 5 bases from J, with 15 bases between. This CDR3 contains 15 residues. CDR1 and CDR2 from the germline V gene are SGDLS and YYNGEE. The CDR3 sequence: CASSVVGGPGNEQYF. The CDR3 DNA follows: TGTGCCAGCAGCGTAGTAGGAGGGCCCGGGAACGAGCAGTACTTC.

The rearrangement uses TRBV6-5 and TRBJ2-5; D gene uncertain. The CDR3 sequence is 14 residues long. Germline lookup yields CDR1 MNHEY and CDR2 SVGAGI. Trimming took 6 bases from V and 2 from J, leaving 13 bases between them. The CDR3, as DNA: TGTGCCAGCAGCCCGAGGATGGGGCAAGAGACCCAGTACTTC. This gives the protein CASSPRMGQETQYF.

V usage is TRBV2 and J usage is TRBJ2-3, with D maybe TRBD2 (5 bases). This CDR3 region has 14 residues. Germline assignment: CDR1 SNHLY and CDR2 FYNNEI. Between the trimmed V and J ends, which lost 10 bases and 1 base, there was a span of 15 bases. The CDR3 spells CATSQDSGTDTQYF. The CDR3 bases are TGTGCCACCTCCCAGGACTCCGGCACAGATACGCAGTATTTT.

This chain links TRBV3-1 with TRBJ2-5; possibly TRBD2 for D (5 bases). Trimming shortened V by 8 bases and J by 4 bases, and 23 bases separated the two germline ends. The CDR3 consists of 16 residues. Germline CDR1 LGHDT, CDR2 YNNKEL (reference sequence). The CDR3 loop is CASGPNPGRGAETQYF. DNA for the CDR3: TGTGCCAGCGGACCTAACCCCGGCCGGGGAGCAGAGACCCAGTACTTC.

The chain uses TRBV7-9 and TRBJ2-7; a possible D gene is TRBD2 (5 bases). With 1 base removed from V and 7 bases from J, the gap between germline ends came to 8 bases. The CDR3 has 12 residues. The germline CDR1 and CDR2 sequences are SEHNR and FQNEAQ (reference sequence). This CDR3 is CASSLGLAEQYF. The CDR3 nucleotides read TGTGCCAGCAGCTTAGGGTTAGCGGAGCAGTACTTC.

CDR3 in amino acids: CASSEHPGWNQPQHF. CDR3 bases: TGTGCCAGCAGCGAACACCCAGGGTGGAATCAGCCCCAGCATTTT. The V and J genes are TRBV9 and TRBJ1-5, with a weak D call TRBD1 (5 bases). V dropped 3 bases and J dropped 4 bases, with 14 bases sitting between them. From germline, CDR1 is SGDLS and CDR2 YYNGEE. CDR3 length: 15 residues.